The following is a T cell receptor beta chain sequence with its context. The entry originates in a study of monozygotic twins with inflammatory bowel disease. From its re-call of the 5' RACE reads, TCRdb lists each CDR3 protein once, without DNA. The sample has about 450,000 distinct CDR3 sequences. The CDR3 consists of 11 residues. Germline assignment: CDR1 DFQATT and CDR2 SNEGSKA (reference sequence). This chain joins TRBV20-1 and TRBJ2-5. This sequence originates from a human donor with ulcerative colitis or Crohn's disease, or a healthy co-twin of an affected twin (not recorded which). Sequencing used blood. The CDR3 protein is CSARDLGTQYF.